What follows are 21 T cell receptor beta chains derived from one specimen sequenced in a study of blood T cell repertoires in COVID-19. Only in-frame clones appear in the TCRdb table, and some are missing; sequencing was by immunoSEQ multiplex PCR. The sample records about 270,000 clones, 70% to 90% being singletons. The sequenced material came from PBMCs or T cells enriched from blood (not recorded which). The source is a woman in her 30s who had recovered from COVID-19.

The chain is built from TRBV9 and TRBJ1-5, with a tentative D call TRBD1 (6 bases). Germline lookup yields CDR1 SGDLS and CDR2 YYNGEE. CDR3 size: 14 residues. Between the trimmed V and J ends, which lost 3 bases and 4 bases, there was a span of 11 bases. The DNA for the CDR3 is TGTGCCAGCAGCGCCTCACAGGGTAATCAGCCCCAGCATTTT. Its protein product is CASSASQGNQPQHF. Full variable domain (rest looked up from reference TRBV9 and TRBJ1-5): DSGVTQTPKHLITATGQRVTLRCSPRSGDLSVYWYQQSLDQGLQFLIQYYNGEERAKGNILERFSAQQFPDLHSELNLSSLELGDSALYFCASSASQGNQPQHFGDGTRLSIL.

The rearrangement joins TRBV11-2 to TRBJ2-1, with 8 positions matching TRBD2. The CDR3 extends over 16 amino acids. The germline V gene encodes CDR1 SGHAT and CDR2 FQNNGV. V was pared by 3 bases and J by 8 bases, with 12 bases of the junction left unmatched. The CDR3, as DNA: TGTGCCAGCAGCTTCCTGGAGAGCGGGAGTGGGGATGAGCAGTTCTTC. Translated: CASSFLESGSGDEQFF. Supplemented by reference TRBV11-2 and TRBJ2-1, the full variable domain reads EAGVAQSPRYKIIEKRQSVAFWCNPISGHATLYWYQQILGQGPKLLIQFQNNGVVDDSQLPKDRFSAERLKGVDSTLKIQPAKLEDSAVYLCASSFLESGSGDEQFFGPGTRLTVL.

This rearrangement joins TRBV15 to TRBJ2-2; weak D call: TRBD2 (5 bases). This CDR3 spans 14 amino acids. With 0 bases removed from V and 6 bases from J, the gap between germline ends came to 8 bases. Germline V CDR1 and CDR2: LNHNV, YYDKDF (reference sequence). CDR3 amino acids: CATSRDQEAGELFF. DNA of the CDR3: TGTGCCACCAGCAGAGATCAGGAGGCCGGGGAGCTGTTTTTT. The full variable domain, its missing parts supplied by reference TRBV15 and TRBJ2-2, is DAMVIQNPRYQVTQFGKPVTLSCSQTLNHNVMYWYQQKSSQAPKLLFHYYDKDFNNEADTPDNFQSRRPNTSFCFLDIRSPGLGDTAMYLCATSRDQEAGELFFGEGSRLTVL.

This clone was counted a single time. The chain combines TRBV2 with TRBJ2-5, with D uncertain. The CDR3 has 13 residues. Trimming stripped 6 bases from V and 2 bases from J, with 10 bases between. The germline gives CDR1 SNHLY, CDR2 FYNNEI. CDR3 in amino acids: CASRDHGQETQYF. The CDR3 region has the DNA TGTGCCAGCAGAGACCACGGGCAAGAGACCCAGTACTTC. The variable domain in full, with the rest retrieved from reference TRBV2 and TRBJ2-5, is EPEVTQTPSHQVTQMGQEVILRCVPISNHLYFYWYRQILGQKVEFLVSFYNNEISEKSEIFDDQFSVERPDGSNFTLKIRSTKLEDSAMYFCASRDHGQETQYFGPGTRLLVL.

The chain carries TRBV28 and TRBJ2-5, with D possibly being TRBD2 (5 bases). V was clipped by 6 bases and J by 7 bases, with 18 bases between them. The V gene's germline CDR1 is MDHEN and CDR2 SYDVKM. The CDR3 is made up of 14 amino acids. As DNA, the CDR3 is TGTGCCAGCAGCCTGACTACCCCTCGAGGGACCCAGTACTTC. Encoded protein: CASSLTTPRGTQYF.

This chain joins TRBV5-4 and TRBJ2-1; TRBD2 agrees at 8 bases. The CDR3 runs to 14 residues. The V gene's germline CDR1 is SGHNT and CDR2 YYREEE (reference sequence). Trimming at V came to 2 bases and at J to 6 bases, leaving 4 bases not matched to a gene. The CDR3 sequence: CASSFRTSGNEQFF. In DNA, the CDR3 is TGTGCCAGCAGCTTCCGCACTAGCGGCAATGAGCAGTTCTTC.

The chain recombines TRBV3-1 (or the pseudogene TRBV3-2) with TRBJ1-2; 10 positions match TRBD1. The trim removed 3 bases at V and 4 bases at J, leaving 5 bases unmatched. Germline V gene sequence: CDR1 LGHDT, CDR2 YNNKEL (reference sequence). The CDR3 loop spans 15 amino acids. The CDR3 sequence: CASSQGQGRVYGYTF. In nucleotides, the CDR3 is TGTGCCAGCAGCCAGGGACAGGGGCGAGTCTATGGCTACACCTTC.

The chain employs TRBV7-9 and TRBJ2-5; no clear D gene. This CDR3 region has 13 residues. Germline V CDR1 and CDR2: SEHNR, FQNEAQ (reference sequence). Trimming shortened V by 1 base and J by 5 bases, and 8 bases separated the two germline ends. Here the CDR3 DNA reads TGTGCCAGCAGCTTAGGGGCATCCGAGACCCAGTACTTC. It specifies CASSLGASETQYF.

The rearrangement uses TRBV9 and TRBJ2-2; TRBD2 matches at 11 bases. The CDR3 contains 19 residues. V shed 4 bases, J shed 3 bases, and the junction held 14 bases outside the gene matches. In germline, CDR1 is SGDLS, CDR2 YYNGEE. The CDR3, as DNA: TGTGCCAGCAGCCTCCGGGGTAGCGGGAGGGTCCCGGACACCGGGGAGCTGTTTTTT. Translation: CASSLRGSGRVPDTGELFF. Using reference TRBV9 and TRBJ2-2 for the parts outside the CDR3, the full variable domain is DSGVTQTPKHLITATGQRVTLRCSPRSGDLSVYWYQQSLDQGLQFLIQYYNGEERAKGNILERFSAQQFPDLHSELNLSSLELGDSALYFCASSLRGSGRVPDTGELFFGEGSRLTVL.

This clone has only one observation. V gene TRBV6-2 or TRBV6-3 combines with J gene TRBJ2-7; D is uncertain. Trimming shortened V by 6 bases and J by 6 bases, and 18 bases separated the two germline ends. CDR1 and CDR2 (germline): MNHEY, SVGEGT. This CDR3 contains 14 residues. CDR3 bases: TGTGCCAGCAGCCACCGACTTGGTCCTTTCGAGCAGTACTTC. Its translation is CASSHRLGPFEQYF.

The chain uses TRBV19 and TRBJ1-5, with 7 positions matching TRBD1. Trimming removed 1 base from V and 0 bases from J; junction bases left unmatched: 15. Germline CDR1 and CDR2: LNHDA and SQIVND (reference sequence). This CDR3 spans 20 amino acids. The CDR3: CASSIGTTGARAYSNQPQHF. The CDR3, as DNA: TGTGCCAGTAGTATAGGAACAACAGGGGCGCGGGCTTATAGCAATCAGCCCCAGCATTTT.

The rearrangement joins TRBV19 to TRBJ2-7; no reliable D call. CDR1 LNHDA and CDR2 SQIVND come from the germline V gene (reference sequence). The CDR3 is 13 residues long. Trimming took off 5 bases at V and 6 bases at J, with 14 bases between the two ends. The CDR3 reads CASSAGIISEQYF. The CDR3 DNA reads TGTGCCAGTAGTGCAGGTATAATCTCCGAGCAGTACTTC.

The V and J genes are TRBV3-1 (or the pseudogene TRBV3-2) and TRBJ2-5, with a tentative D call TRBD1 (6 bases). Germline CDR1 LGHDT, CDR2 YNNKEL (reference sequence). The CDR3 spans 21 residues. V was cut by 0 bases and J by 2 bases, with 28 bases left in between. CDR3 coding DNA: TGTGCCAGCAGCCAAGATTGGGGATTCGCGCAGGGGCCGATACAGCAAGAGACCCAGTACTTC. Its translation: CASSQDWGFAQGPIQQETQYF.

This clone was seen once. This sequence joins TRBV7-9 and TRBJ2-5; no clear D gene. The V gene lost 1 base and the J gene lost 3 bases, with 3 bases spanning the gap. Germline loops: CDR1 SEHNR, CDR2 FQNEAQ (reference sequence). The CDR3 consists of 12 residues. CDR3 loop: CASSLGEETQYF. The CDR3 bases are TGTGCCAGCAGCTTAGGAGAAGAGACCCAGTACTTC. The whole variable domain, remainder taken from reference TRBV7-9 and TRBJ2-5, is DTGVSQNPRHKITKRGQNVTFRCDPISEHNRLYWYRQTLGQGPEFLTYFQNEAQLEKSRLLSDRFSAERPKGSFSTLEIQRTEQGDSAMYLCASSLGEETQYFGPGTRLLVL.

This clone has only one observation. This chain joins TRBV15 and TRBJ2-3; 8 nucleotides align to TRBD1. The CDR3 extends over 18 amino acids. J was trimmed by 0 bases and V by 0 bases; bases with no gene match: 8. Germline CDR1 reads LNHNV; CDR2 reads YYDKDF (reference sequence). CDR3 coding DNA: TGTGCCACCAGCAGAGATGGTAACAGGGGGTTAAGCACAGATACGCAGTATTTT. Amino acid sequence: CATSRDGNRGLSTDTQYF. The complete variable domain, with remaining parts taken from reference TRBV15 and TRBJ2-3, reads DAMVIQNPRYQVTQFGKPVTLSCSQTLNHNVMYWYQQKSSQAPKLLFHYYDKDFNNEADTPDNFQSRRPNTSFCFLDIRSPGLGDTAMYLCATSRDGNRGLSTDTQYFGPGTRLTVL.

This chain joins TRBV6-5 and TRBJ1-5; 9 positions agree with TRBD1. The J segment lost 1 base and the V segment lost 10 bases, leaving 2 bases of the junction unmatched. Germline V gene sequence: CDR1 MNHEY, CDR2 SVGAGI. CDR3 length: 13 residues. CDR3 coding DNA: TGTGCCACAGGACAGGGGAGCAATCAGCCCCAGCATTTT. It codes for CATGQGSNQPQHF.

The chain is built from TRBV11-3 and TRBJ2-2; D gene ambiguous. Trimming stripped 3 bases from V and 5 bases from J, with 4 bases between. This CDR3 region has 12 residues. Germline CDR1 reads SGHNT; CDR2 reads YENEEA. The CDR3 here is CASSLRTGELFF. For the CDR3, the DNA is TGTGCCAGCAGCTTGAGGACCGGGGAGCTGTTTTTT.

The V and J genes are TRBV30 and TRBJ2-1, with 11 bases aligning to TRBD2. Germline CDR1 reads GTSNPN; CDR2 reads SVGIG (reference sequence). J gave up 6 bases and V 0 bases, and 4 bases lay outside the gene matches. This CDR3 is built from 15 residues. The CDR3 loop is CAWSVLAGAGNEQFF. DNA of the CDR3: TGTGCCTGGAGTGTACTAGCGGGAGCGGGCAATGAGCAGTTCTTC.

V and J are TRBV10-1 and TRBJ2-3; 8 bases map to TRBD2. Looked up from germline, CDR1 is WNHNN and CDR2 is SYGVQD (reference sequence). V was clipped by 10 bases and J by 2 bases; unmatched bases: 11. The CDR3 runs to 15 residues. The chain's CDR3 is CANREASGFTDTQYF. In DNA, the CDR3 is TGCGCCAACCGGGAGGCTAGCGGGTTCACAGATACGCAGTATTTT.

The V call is TRBV20-1, the J call TRBJ1-4, with TRBD1 matching 7 bases. The trim removed 3 bases at V and 12 bases at J, leaving 4 bases unmatched. In germline, CDR1 is DFQATT, CDR2 SNEGSKA (reference sequence). The CDR3 loop spans 11 amino acids. CDR3 sequence reads: CSASTQGELFF. The CDR3 bases are TGCAGTGCTAGTACCCAGGGGGAACTGTTTTTT.

J is TRBJ2-5 and V is TRBV9; no reliable D call. The CDR3 totals 14 residues. Deletions cut 0 bases from V and 2 bases from J, with 8 bases between. The V gene's germline CDR1 is SGDLS and CDR2 YYNGEE. CDR3 in amino acids: CASSVDRRQETQYF. For the CDR3, the DNA is TGTGCCAGCAGCGTAGACAGAAGGCAAGAGACCCAGTACTTC.